Following are 19 T cell receptor beta chains from one sample sequenced in a study of lymphopenia after photon versus proton radiotherapy. The data were produced by immunoSEQ multiplex PCR, yet TCRdb's version contains in-frame clones alone and is incomplete. The data show about 24,000 clones, over 80% seen once. The source was peripheral blood, collected from a patient treated with proton-based radiotherapy. Receptors originate from a woman in her sixties or seventies with pancreatic cancer.

The chain links TRBV11-3 to TRBJ2-7; D is unresolved. Germline CDR1 SGHNT, CDR2 YENEEA. CDR3 length: 14 amino acids. V lost 1 base, J lost 5 bases, and 12 bases lay in between. The CDR3 DNA follows: TGTGCCAGCAGCTTAGGCGGCCAAAGCCACGAGCAGTACTTC. It encodes CASSLGGQSHEQYF.

The chain recombines TRBV28 with TRBJ1-5; D gene ambiguous. Germline V gene data show CDR1 as MDHEN and CDR2 as SYDVKM. The germline V and J ends were trimmed by 5 bases and 2 bases, with 13 bases remaining between them. The CDR3 runs to 15 residues. The CDR3 protein is CASSRTPTGNQPQHF. Written as DNA, the CDR3 is TGTGCCAGCAGTCGAACACCAACCGGCAATCAGCCCCAGCATTTT.

The gene calls are TRBV15 and TRBJ1-1; D remains unclear. The CDR3 sequence is 14 residues long. Germline CDR1 is LNHNV and CDR2 is YYDKDF (reference sequence). V was trimmed by 3 bases and J by 1 base, leaving 9 bases between them. CDR3 region: CATSSPAGNTEAFF. CDR3 nucleotides: TGTGCCACCAGCAGTCCAGCGGGGAACACTGAAGCTTTCTTT.

V usage is TRBV11-2 and J usage is TRBJ1-5; D gene unclear. The CDR3 loop spans 18 amino acids. CDR1 is SGHAT, CDR2 FQNNGV, per germline. Trimming cost V 1 base and J 0 bases, with 16 bases left between them. This chain's CDR3 is CASSLGAGLSYSNQPQHF. Here the CDR3 DNA reads TGTGCCAGCAGCTTAGGGGCGGGGTTGAGTTATAGCAATCAGCCCCAGCATTTT.

The chain couples TRBV2 to TRBJ2-3; tentatively, D is TRBD1 (6 bases). The CDR3 extends over 15 amino acids. The germline CDR1 and CDR2 sequences are SNHLY and FYNNEI. V was pared by 7 bases and J by 6 bases, with 20 bases between. DNA of the CDR3: TGTGCCAGCACATCCAGCCAACAGGGTTATGATACGCAGTATTTT. Translating it yields CASTSSQQGYDTQYF.

The J gene is TRBJ2-1, the V gene TRBV10-3, with 12 bases lining up with TRBD2. Trimming cost V 2 bases and J 2 bases; bases outside gene matches: 4. The CDR3 loop spans 17 amino acids. Per the germline V gene, CDR1 is ENHRY and CDR2 is SYGVKD. The CDR3 bases are TGTGCCATCAGTGAGCCCCTAGCGGGAGGGCCCTACAATGAGCAGTTCTTC. Amino acid sequence: CAISEPLAGGPYNEQFF.

The chain recombines TRBV5-1 with TRBJ2-7; 11 bases line up with TRBD2. With V trimmed by 4 bases and J by 6 bases, 6 bases remained unmatched. CDR3 length: 14 residues. From germline, CDR1 is SGHRS and CDR2 YFSETQ. The DNA of the CDR3 is TGCGCCAGCAGCCCCGGGACTAGCGGAAGCGAGCAGTACTTC. Translation: CASSPGTSGSEQYF.

This chain joins TRBV28 and TRBJ2-7; 10 bases are shared with TRBD2. Trimming removed 5 bases from V and 6 bases from J; junction bases left unmatched: 7. CDR3 size: 14 residues. Germline CDR1 MDHEN, CDR2 SYDVKM. In DNA form, the CDR3 reads TGTGCCAGCAGTCCGCCGGGACTAGCGTCCGAGCAGTACTTC. Its protein is CASSPPGLASEQYF.

This chain uses TRBV19 with TRBJ2-1, with D perhaps TRBD1 or TRBD2 (6 bases each). The V end was cut by 0 bases, the J end by 2 bases, with 14 bases between. The CDR3 runs to 17 residues. Germline CDR1 is LNHDA and CDR2 is SQIVND (reference sequence). In DNA, the CDR3 is TGTGCCAGTAGTATAGACCTCCCGGGGGCGGCCTACAATGAGCAGTTCTTC. Amino acids: CASSIDLPGAAYNEQFF. Full variable domain (missing parts from reference TRBV19 and TRBJ2-1): DGGITQSPKYLFRKEGQNVTLSCEQNLNHDAMYWYRQDPGQGLRLIYYSQIVNDFQKGDIAEGYSVSREKKESFPLTVTSAQKNPTAFYLCASSIDLPGAAYNEQFFGPGTRLTVL.

The chain combines TRBV5-1 with TRBJ2-1, with D possibly TRBD2 on 5 matching bases. Germline assignment: CDR1 SGHRS and CDR2 YFSETQ. This CDR3 spans 16 amino acids. V lost 0 bases and J 4 bases, leaving 14 bases between the germline ends. CDR3 sequence: CASSLALGSSYNEQFF. The CDR3 DNA reads as TGCGCCAGCAGCTTGGCCCTAGGGAGTTCATACAATGAGCAGTTCTTC.

This chain connects TRBV4-3 to TRBJ1-2; D uncertain. The V end lost 0 bases, the J end lost 5 bases, and 10 bases lay between the germline ends. Germline values: CDR1 LGHNA, CDR2 YSLEER. This CDR3 contains 14 residues. The CDR3 loop reads CASSQEAGSYGYTF. The CDR3 DNA is TGCGCCAGCAGCCAAGAGGCAGGATCATATGGCTACACCTTC.

Only a few counts were recorded for this clone. The gene calls are TRBV6-5 and TRBJ1-1; D not certain. Deletions cut 7 bases from V and 2 bases from J, with 5 bases between. This CDR3 spans 11 amino acids. Germline V lookup: CDR1 MNHEY, CDR2 SVGAGI. DNA for the CDR3: TGTGCCAGCATGGTTAACACTGAAGCTTTCTTT. It is translated as CASMVNTEAFF.

The chain combines TRBV6-4 with TRBJ2-4; D is possibly TRBD2 (6 bases). Germline lookup yields CDR1 MRHNA and CDR2 SNTAGT. CDR3 length: 13 residues. CDR3 DNA: TGTGCTCAAACCCTGCGGGACCAAAACATTCAGTACTTC. This codes for CAQTLRDQNIQYF.

As for this clone: Other DNA sequences from this sample encode an identical CDR3 as well. The chain couples TRBV11-2 to TRBJ1-2; no definite D call. Per germline, CDR1 SGHAT and CDR2 FQNNGV. This CDR3 spans 15 amino acids. The V end lost 4 bases, the J end lost 8 bases, and 20 bases lay between the germline ends. CDR3 in amino acids: CASSSISRTVYGYTF. The CDR3, as DNA: TGTGCCAGCAGCTCGATTTCCCGGACGGTCTACGGCTACACCTTC.

The V gene is TRBV7-2, the J gene TRBJ1-2; 8 bases map to TRBD1. V was pared by 4 bases and J by 8 bases, with 9 bases of the junction left unmatched. Germline-derived CDR1 and CDR2 are SGHTA and FQGNSA. The CDR3 has 14 residues. The DNA of the CDR3 is TGTGCCAGCAGCTATGGGACAGGCCCCGAAGGCTACACCTTC. Encoded protein: CASSYGTGPEGYTF.

The chain joins TRBV6-6 to TRBJ1-1; TRBD1 aligns across 8 bases. The CDR3 extends over 16 amino acids. CDR1 and CDR2 (germline): MNHNY, SVGAGI (reference sequence). V shed 6 bases and J 4 bases; nucleotides not matched to a gene: 13. CDR3 loop: CASSLGTGSMGTEAFF. The CDR3 DNA reads TGTGCCAGCAGCCTCGGGACAGGTAGTATGGGCACTGAAGCTTTCTTT.

J is TRBJ1-3 and V is TRBV7-2; 7 bases line up with TRBD1. J was trimmed by 4 bases and V by 1 base; bases with no gene match: 7. The germline CDR1 and CDR2 sequences are SGHTA and FQGNSA. This CDR3 is 16 amino acids long. This CDR3 is CASSLVKRQGGNTIYF. CDR3 DNA sequence: TGTGCCAGCAGCTTAGTTAAGCGACAGGGCGGAAACACCATATATTTT.

The V gene is TRBV7-9, the J gene TRBJ2-3; the match to TRBD2 covers 8 bases. Germline CDR1 SEHNR, CDR2 FQNEAQ (reference sequence). V dropped 4 bases and J dropped 4; count of bases not matched to a gene: 7. The CDR3 consists of 15 residues. CDR3 region: CASSSPAGESDTQYF. The CDR3 bases are TGTGCCAGCAGCTCCCCAGCGGGAGAGTCAGATACGCAGTATTTT.

The chain joins TRBV6-6 to TRBJ1-2, with D possibly being TRBD1 (6 bases). The CDR3 consists of 14 residues. Germline V gene sequence: CDR1 MNHNY, CDR2 SVGAGI (reference sequence). V was cut by 5 bases and J by 3 bases, with 13 bases left in between. The CDR3 reads CASSPRDTDYGYTF. CDR3 coding DNA: TGTGCCAGCAGTCCCAGGGACACAGACTATGGCTACACCTTC.